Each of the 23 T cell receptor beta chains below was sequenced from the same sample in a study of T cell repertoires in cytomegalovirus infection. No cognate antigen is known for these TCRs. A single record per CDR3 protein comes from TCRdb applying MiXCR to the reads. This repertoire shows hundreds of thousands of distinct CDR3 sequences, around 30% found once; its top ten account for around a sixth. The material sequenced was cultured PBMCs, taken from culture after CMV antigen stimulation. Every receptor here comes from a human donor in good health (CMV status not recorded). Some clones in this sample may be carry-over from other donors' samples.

The CDR3 coding sequence is TGCAGTGCTAGAGACAGGGGGCGCTTATTGACCCAGTACTTC. Translating gives CSARDRGRLLTQYF. This chain joins TRBV20-1 and TRBJ2-5, with 8 bases matching TRBD1. The CDR3 runs 14 residues. V lost 0 bases to trimming and J lost 7 bases; unmatched junction nucleotides: 7. In germline, CDR1 is DFQATT, CDR2 SNEGSKA (reference sequence).

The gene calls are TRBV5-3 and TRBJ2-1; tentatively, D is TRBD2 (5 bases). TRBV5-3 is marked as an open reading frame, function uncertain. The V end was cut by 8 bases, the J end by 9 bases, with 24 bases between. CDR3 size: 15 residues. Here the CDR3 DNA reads TGTGCCAGCAGCCTTTTCATTAGAGGGCCGTTTGAGCAGTTCTTC. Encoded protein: CASSLFIRGPFEQFF.

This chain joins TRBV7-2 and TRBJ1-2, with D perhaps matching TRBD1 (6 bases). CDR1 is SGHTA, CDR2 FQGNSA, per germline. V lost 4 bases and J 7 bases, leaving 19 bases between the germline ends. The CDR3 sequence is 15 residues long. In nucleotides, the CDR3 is TGTGCCAGCAGCTCCCGGGGGGGGGGCGCGTTTGGCTACACCTTC. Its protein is CASSSRGGGAFGYTF.

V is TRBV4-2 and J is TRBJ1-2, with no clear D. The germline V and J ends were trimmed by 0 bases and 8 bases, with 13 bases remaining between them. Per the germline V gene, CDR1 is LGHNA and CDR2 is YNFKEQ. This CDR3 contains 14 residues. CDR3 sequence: CASSQDRDVYGYTF. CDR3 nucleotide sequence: TGTGCCAGCAGCCAAGATCGCGACGTGTACGGCTACACCTTC.

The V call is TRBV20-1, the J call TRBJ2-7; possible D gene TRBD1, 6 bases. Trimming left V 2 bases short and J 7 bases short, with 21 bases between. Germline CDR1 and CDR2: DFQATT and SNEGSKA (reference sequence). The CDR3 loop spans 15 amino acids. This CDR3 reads CSARTRGEVLGEQYF. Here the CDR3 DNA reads TGCAGTGCTAGAACCAGGGGAGAGGTTTTAGGAGAGCAGTACTTC.

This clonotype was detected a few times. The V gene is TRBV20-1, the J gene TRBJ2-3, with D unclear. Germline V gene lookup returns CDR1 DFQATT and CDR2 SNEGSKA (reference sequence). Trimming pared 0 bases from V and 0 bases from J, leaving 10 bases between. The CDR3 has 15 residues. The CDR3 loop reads CSAREHRSSTDTQYF. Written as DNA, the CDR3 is TGCAGTGCTAGAGAACACCGCTCTAGCACAGATACGCAGTATTTT.

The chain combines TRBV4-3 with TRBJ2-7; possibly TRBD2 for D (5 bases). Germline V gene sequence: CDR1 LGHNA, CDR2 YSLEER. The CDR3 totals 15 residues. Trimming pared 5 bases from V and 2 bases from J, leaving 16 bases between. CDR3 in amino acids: CASSAKLGPAYEQYF. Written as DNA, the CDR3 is TGCGCCAGCAGCGCAAAACTAGGACCTGCCTACGAGCAGTACTTC.

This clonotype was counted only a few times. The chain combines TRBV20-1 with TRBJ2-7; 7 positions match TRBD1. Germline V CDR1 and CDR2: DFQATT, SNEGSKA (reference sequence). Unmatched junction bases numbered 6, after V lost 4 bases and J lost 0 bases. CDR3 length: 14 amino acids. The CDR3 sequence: CSANGQDPSYEQYF. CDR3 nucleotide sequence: TGCAGTGCTAACGGACAGGACCCCTCCTACGAGCAGTACTTC.

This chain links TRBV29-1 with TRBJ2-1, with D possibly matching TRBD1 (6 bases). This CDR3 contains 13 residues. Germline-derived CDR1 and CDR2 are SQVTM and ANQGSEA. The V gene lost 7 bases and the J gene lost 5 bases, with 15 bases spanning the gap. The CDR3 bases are TGCAGCGGGAACAGGGACGATAACAATGAGCAGTTCTTC. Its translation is CSGNRDDNNEQFF.

CDR3 sequence reads: CASSLQTGSYGYTF. As DNA, the CDR3 is TGTGCCAGCAGTTTACAGACAGGAAGCTATGGCTACACCTTC. This rearrangement joins TRBV28 to TRBJ1-2; D perhaps matches TRBD1 (6 bases). V shed 2 bases and J shed 4 bases, with 11 bases lying between them. The germline V gene has CDR1 MDHEN and CDR2 SYDVKM. The CDR3 spans 14 residues.

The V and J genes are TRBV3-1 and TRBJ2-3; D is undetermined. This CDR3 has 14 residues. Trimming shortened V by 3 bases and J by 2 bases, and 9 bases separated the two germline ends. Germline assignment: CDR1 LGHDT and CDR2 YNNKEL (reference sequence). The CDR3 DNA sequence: TGTGCCAGCAGCCATCTTAGCTACACAGATACGCAGTATTTT. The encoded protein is CASSHLSYTDTQYF.

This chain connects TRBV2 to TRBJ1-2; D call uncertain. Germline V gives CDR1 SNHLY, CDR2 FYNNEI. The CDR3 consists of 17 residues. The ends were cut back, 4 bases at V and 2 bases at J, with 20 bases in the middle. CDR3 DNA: TGTGCCAGCAGTGGTACCCCGGGCCACGCCGACAACTATGGCTACACCTTC. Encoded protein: CASSGTPGHADNYGYTF.

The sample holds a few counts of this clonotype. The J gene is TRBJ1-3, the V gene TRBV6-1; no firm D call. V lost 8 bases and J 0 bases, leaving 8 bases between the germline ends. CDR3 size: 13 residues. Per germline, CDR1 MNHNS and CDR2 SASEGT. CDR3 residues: CASRFFSGNTIYF. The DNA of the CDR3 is TGTGCCAGCCGTTTTTTCTCTGGAAACACCATATATTTT.

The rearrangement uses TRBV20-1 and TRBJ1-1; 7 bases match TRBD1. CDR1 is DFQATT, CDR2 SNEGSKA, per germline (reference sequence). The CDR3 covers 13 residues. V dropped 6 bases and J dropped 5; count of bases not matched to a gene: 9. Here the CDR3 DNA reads TGCAGTGCCCCCAGGACAGGTCATACTGAAGCTTTCTTT. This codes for CSAPRTGHTEAFF.

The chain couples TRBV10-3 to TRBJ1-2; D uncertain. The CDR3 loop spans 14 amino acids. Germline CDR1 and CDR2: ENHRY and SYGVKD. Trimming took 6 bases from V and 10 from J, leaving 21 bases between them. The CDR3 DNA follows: TGTGCCATCAGAGACCCTAGAATGGCCGGGGACTACACCTTC. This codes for CAIRDPRMAGDYTF.

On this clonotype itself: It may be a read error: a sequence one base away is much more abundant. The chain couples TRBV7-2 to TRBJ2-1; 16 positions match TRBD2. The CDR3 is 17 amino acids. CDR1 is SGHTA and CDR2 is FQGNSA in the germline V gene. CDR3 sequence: CVSSLGTSGRAGNEQFF. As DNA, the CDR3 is TGTGTCAGCAGCTTAGGGACTAGCGGGAGGGCCGGCAATGAGCAGTTCTTC.

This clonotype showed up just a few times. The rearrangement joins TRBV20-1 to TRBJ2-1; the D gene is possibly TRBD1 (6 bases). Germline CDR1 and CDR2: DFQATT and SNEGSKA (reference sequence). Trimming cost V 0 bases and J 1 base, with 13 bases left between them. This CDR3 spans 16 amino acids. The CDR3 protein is CSARDLTGRSYNEQFF. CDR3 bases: TGCAGTGCTAGAGATTTGACAGGACGATCCTACAATGAGCAGTTCTTC.

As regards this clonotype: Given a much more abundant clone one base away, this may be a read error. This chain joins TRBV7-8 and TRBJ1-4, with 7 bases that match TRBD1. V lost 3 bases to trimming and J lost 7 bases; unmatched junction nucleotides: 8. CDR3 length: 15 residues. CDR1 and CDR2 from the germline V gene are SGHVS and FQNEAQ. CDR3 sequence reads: CASSFQGTAREKLFF. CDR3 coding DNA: TGTGCCAGCAGCTTCCAGGGGACAGCGCGTGAAAAACTGTTTTTT.

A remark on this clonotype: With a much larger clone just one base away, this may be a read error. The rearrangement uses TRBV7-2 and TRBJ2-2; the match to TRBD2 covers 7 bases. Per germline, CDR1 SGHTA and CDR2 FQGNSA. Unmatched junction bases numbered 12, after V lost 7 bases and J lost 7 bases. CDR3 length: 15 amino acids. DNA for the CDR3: TGTGCCAGCATCTTTACGGGAGGCTCCATCGGGGAGCTGTTTTTT. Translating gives CASIFTGGSIGELFF.

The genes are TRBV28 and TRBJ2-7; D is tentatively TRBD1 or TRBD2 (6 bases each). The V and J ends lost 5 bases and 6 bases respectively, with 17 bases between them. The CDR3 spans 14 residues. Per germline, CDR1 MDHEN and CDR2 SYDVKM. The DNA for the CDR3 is TGTGCCAGCAGTACTCTGGACTGGGGGGCCGAGCAGTACTTC. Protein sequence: CASSTLDWGAEQYF.

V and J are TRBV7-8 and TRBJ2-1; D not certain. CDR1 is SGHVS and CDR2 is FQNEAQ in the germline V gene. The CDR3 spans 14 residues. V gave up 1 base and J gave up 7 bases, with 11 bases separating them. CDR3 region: CASSLGSLVNEQFF. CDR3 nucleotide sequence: TGTGCCAGCAGCTTAGGGTCCTTGGTTAATGAGCAGTTCTTC.

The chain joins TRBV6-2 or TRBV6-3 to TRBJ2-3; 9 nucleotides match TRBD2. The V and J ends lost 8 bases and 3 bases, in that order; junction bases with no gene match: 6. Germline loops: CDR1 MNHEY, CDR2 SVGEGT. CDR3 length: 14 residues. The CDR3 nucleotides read TGTGCCAGCGGGCTAGCGGGAATGACAGATACGCAGTATTTT. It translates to CASGLAGMTDTQYF.

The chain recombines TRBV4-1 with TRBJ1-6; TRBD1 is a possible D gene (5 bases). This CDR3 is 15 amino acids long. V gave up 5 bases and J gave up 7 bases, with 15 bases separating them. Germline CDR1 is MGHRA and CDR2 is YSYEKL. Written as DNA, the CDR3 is TGCGCCAGCAGCTACGTCGGGGACCTCAATTCACCCCTCCACTTT. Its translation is CASSYVGDLNSPLHF.